This paragraph reports one TCR beta chain. These data belong to a study of T cell responses to AZD1222 COVID-19 vaccine. Germline V gene data show CDR1 as SGHVS and CDR2 as FQNEAQ. The V and J ends lost 0 bases and 1 base respectively, with 8 bases between them. The CDR3 extends over 15 amino acids. Method: immunoSEQ multiplex PCR; TCRdb's copy keeps in-frame clones and lacks some. In the table there are about 130,000 clones, about 91% of which are singletons. The V call is TRBV7-8, the J call TRBJ2-3; D gene unclear. Sequences were derived from peripheral blood, sampled on day 0 of AZD1222 vaccination. This receptor was taken from an adult in good health. The CDR3 is CASSLARRGTDTQYF. The CDR3 DNA reads TGTGCCAGCAGCTTAGCGCGACGGGGCACAGATACGCAGTATTTT.